The clone carrying this T cell receptor (beta chain) was counted a few times. The entry originates in a study of blood T cell repertoires in COVID-19. The overall study: PBMCs, B-cell-depleted T cells, or T cells were the source of the cDNA or gDNA that made up the material.

Clones were read by immunoSEQ multiplex PCR, and TCRdb kept only the in-frame ones, dropping some. This table has around 170,000 clones, approximately 86% appearing once. Looked up from germline, CDR1 is ENHRY and CDR2 is SYGVKD. The CDR3 spans 14 residues. V shed 6 bases, J shed 7 bases, and the junction held 10 bases outside the gene matches. The V gene is TRBV10-3, the J gene TRBJ1-1, with 8 bases lining up with TRBD1. Sequencing was carried out using peripheral blood. This clonotype originated in a man in his fifties with active or convalescent COVID-19. This chain's CDR3 is CAISDRGREDEAFF. Here the CDR3 DNA reads TGTGCCATCAGCGACAGGGGACGCGAAGATGAAGCTTTCTTT.